The T cell receptor beta chain described here comes from a study of blood T cell repertoires in COVID-19 (dated by TCRdb to 2019 to 2021). About the study as a whole: Collaborator samples came from the United States, Italy and Spain and covered acute and convalescent phases of COVID-19. The prospective study material was composed of cDNA or gDNA derived from T cells, B-cell-depleted T cells, or PBMCs. Deeply sampled blood TCRbeta repertoires from subjects exposed to, actively infected with, or recovered from COVID-19 were included in the dataset. The repertoires were released in a freely available public database meant as a resource for research on the immune response to SARS-CoV-2. Samples came from the ongoing ImmuneRACE study (first 160 participants) plus 1,254 subjects from 6 global collaborators. A de-identified subject ID, COVID-19 status, age in years and sex were almost always included in the sample metadata. Where available, HLA class I and class II types were obtained from metadata supplied by the sample provider rather than from assay-based typing.

TCRbeta CDR3 regions were amplified from genomic DNA by means of the immunoSEQ Assay, a bias-controlled multiplex PCR. In the original analysis: Within the assay, amplification of reference gene primers was used to estimate how many nucleated cells each sample contained. Sequence reads were collapsed and filtered to measure the absolute abundance of every unique TCRbeta CDR3 rearrangement. For each sample, productive Simpson clonality was calculated by taking the square root of Simpson's diversity index across productive rearrangements. TCRdb took over this immuneACCESS table, retaining in-frame rearrangements with V and J assigned. Such tables are incomplete; in checked studies, under half of the missing clones stem from an unresolved V gene, and the remainder is unexplained. Clonal size and the V and J genes are those of that table, whereas D and trimming came from the DNA. Within this sample are over 200,000 clones, with under 90% of them counted one time only. The ten largest clones add up to about 2.5% of the sample.

Broader findings and caveats from the paper: The amount of clinical and demographic metadata varied by source and participant and was provided uncurated.

Counted from cysteine to phenylalanine, this CDR3 has 12 amino acids. The only DNA kept is the CDR3, 36 bases in frame from the first base. CDR1 and CDR2 are drawn from the germline V gene (reference sequence): LNHDA, SQIVND. V loses 5 bases at its end and J loses 8 bases; junction bases beyond the gene matches: 3. Collaborating institutions collected whole blood in K2EDTA tubes following their own protocols. For TCRbeta analysis, collaborators shipped samples as frozen whole blood, isolated PBMCs, or DNA extracted from either of those sample types. To note about this clone: Its antigen is still unknown. The sample holds no much larger clone one base away, and base qualities are not on file.

The specimen sequenced was peripheral blood. The clonotype was recovered from a woman between 40 and 50 years old with active or convalescent COVID-19. This chain joins TRBV19 to TRBJ2-1; 7 junctional bases match TRBD1. The sequenced DNA is TGTGCCAGTAGTCTCAGGGGGTATGAGCAGTTCTTC. Its product reads: CASSLRGYEQFF.